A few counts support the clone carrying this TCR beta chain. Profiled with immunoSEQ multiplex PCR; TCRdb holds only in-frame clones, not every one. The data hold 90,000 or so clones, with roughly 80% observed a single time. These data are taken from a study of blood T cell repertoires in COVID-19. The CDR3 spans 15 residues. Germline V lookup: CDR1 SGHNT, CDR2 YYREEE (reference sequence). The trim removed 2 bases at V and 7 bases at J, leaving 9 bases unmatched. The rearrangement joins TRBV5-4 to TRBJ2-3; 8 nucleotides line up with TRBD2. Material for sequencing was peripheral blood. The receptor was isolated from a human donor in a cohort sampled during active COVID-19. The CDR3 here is CASSFGLAKGNTQYF. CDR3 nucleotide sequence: TGTGCCAGCAGCTTTGGACTAGCCAAGGGTAATACGCAGTATTTT.